These 8 T cell receptor beta chains share one sample of origin, sequenced in a study of breast tumors, draining lymph nodes, adjacent tissues. Breast cancer patients provided tissue from their axillary draining lymph nodes. In TCRdb, the multiplex PCR reads were re-called with MiXCR into one record per CDR3 protein. Here the sample spans over 200,000 distinct CDR3 sequences, 30% to 35% being singletons. Sequences were obtained from axillary lymph node tissue. The receptors derive from a female donor with breast cancer. Some clones in this sample may be carry-over from other donors' samples.

The count of this clonotype is one. This could be a read error, since a much larger clone is one nucleotide away. The CDR3 bases are TGTGCCTGGAGTGTAGGCCCGGGGGGGCAGTACTTC. It codes for CAWSVGPGGQYF. The chain recombines TRBV30 with TRBJ2-7; TRBD2 aligns across 7 bases. The V segment lost 0 bases and the J segment 9 bases; nucleotides outside the gene matches: 5. CDR1 and CDR2 (germline): GTSNPN, SVGIG (reference sequence). The CDR3 runs 12 residues.

Comment on this clonotype: One junction end does not reproduce the germline sequence, and a read error may be involved. The CDR3 bases are TGTGCCAGCAGCTTAACCGATGTGGGGAGAGAGACCCAGCACTTC. This sequence encodes CASSLTDVGRETQHF. The chain is built from TRBV7-9 and TRBJ2-5, with D tentatively TRBD2 (5 bases). Germline lookup yields CDR1 SEHNR and CDR2 FQNEAQ (reference sequence). The CDR3 consists of 15 residues.

This clonotype was seen at least ten times. CDR3 nucleotides: TGTGCCAGCACCCTCGGCCAGCGGGGGCACGGGGAGCTGTTTTTT. This codes for CASTLGQRGHGELFF. The rearrangement joins TRBV12-3 or TRBV12-4 to TRBJ2-2; TRBD2 matches at 8 bases. The CDR3 covers 15 residues. The ends lost 7 bases at V and 7 bases at J; junction bases unmatched: 11.

The chain uses TRBV7-2 and TRBJ1-1; D might be TRBD1 (5 bases). V was trimmed by 4 bases and J by 0 bases, leaving 9 bases between them. Germline V gene sequence: CDR1 SGHTA, CDR2 FQGNSA. This CDR3 spans 14 amino acids. This CDR3 reads CASSWGSMNTEAFF. The DNA for the CDR3 is TGTGCCAGCAGCTGGGGCAGCATGAACACTGAAGCTTTCTTT.

This clonotype was seen ten or more times. V and J are TRBV7-9 and TRBJ2-2, with 11 bases that match TRBD1. The ends lost 5 bases at V and 6 bases at J; junction bases unmatched: 5. The CDR3 extends over 15 amino acids. CDR1 and CDR2 (germline): SEHNR, FQNEAQ (reference sequence). CDR3 bases: TGTGCCAGCAGCCCGGACAGGGGGCGCGCCGGGGAGCTGTTTTTT. Translation gives CASSPDRGRAGELFF.

Regarding this clonotype: A much larger clone sits a single nucleotide away, making a read error possible. V is TRBV6-1 and J is TRBJ2-2; D remains unclear. Germline V CDR1 and CDR2: MNHNS, SASEGT. The CDR3 is 13 amino acids. V lost 6 bases and J 3 bases, leaving 8 bases between the germline ends. CDR3 in DNA: TGTGCCAGCAGGGCCAGCGACACCGGGGAGCTGTTTTTT. Protein sequence: CASRASDTGELFF.

For this clonotype: The CDR3 carries no conserved terminal phenylalanine or tryptophan, so it likely arises from a read error. No DNA is shown, since the ends of the CDR3 on it are uncertain; the CDR3 is the one TCRdb lists. The chain recombines TRBV7-9 with TRBJ1-6; the table's D call, TRBD1, was not checked against the DNA. Inclusive of both ends, the CDR3 amounts to 9 amino acids. Germline CDR1 is SEHNR and CDR2 is FQNEAQ (reference sequence). Here the CDR3 reads CASSPPLNS.

Note on this clonotype: A read error is likely, as this CDR3 ends without the conserved phenylalanine or tryptophan. The chain uses TRBV7-3 and TRBJ1-6; 8 nucleotides line up with TRBD1. This CDR3 has 15 residues. Germline CDR1 reads SGHTA; CDR2 reads FQGTGA. Trimming removed 4 bases from V and 7 bases from J; junction bases left unmatched: 6. CDR3 region: CASSWDRMPNSPLHL. In nucleotides, the CDR3 is TGTGCCAGCAGCTGGGACAGGATGCCCAATTCACCCCTCCACCTT.